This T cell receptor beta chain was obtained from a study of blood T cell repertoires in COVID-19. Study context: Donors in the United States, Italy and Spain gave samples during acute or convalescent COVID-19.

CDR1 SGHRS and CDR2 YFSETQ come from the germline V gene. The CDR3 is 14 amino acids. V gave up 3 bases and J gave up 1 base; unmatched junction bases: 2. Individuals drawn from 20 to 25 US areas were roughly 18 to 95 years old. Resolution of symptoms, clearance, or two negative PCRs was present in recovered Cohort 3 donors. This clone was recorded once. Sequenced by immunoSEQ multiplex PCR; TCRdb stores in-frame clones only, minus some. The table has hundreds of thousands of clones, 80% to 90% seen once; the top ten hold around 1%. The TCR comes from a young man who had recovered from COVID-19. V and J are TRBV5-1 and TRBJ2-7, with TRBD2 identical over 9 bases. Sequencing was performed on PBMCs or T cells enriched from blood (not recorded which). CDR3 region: CASSWRGGSYEQYF. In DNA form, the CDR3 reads TGCGCCAGCAGCTGGCGGGGGGGGTCCTACGAGCAGTACTTC.